This T cell receptor (beta chain) is from a study of vaccination effects on CD4 cells after COVID-19. Study-level background: The patients, three convalescent individuals, were sampled early and late after vaccination. Study-level findings and limits: There was marked clonal contraction among infection- and vaccine-induced clones late after vaccination.

Sequencing used immunoSEQ multiplex PCR; TCRdb keeps in-frame clones, though not all of them. The data contain about 50,000 clones, about 70% of them singletons. Germline CDR1 reads SGHVS; CDR2 reads FQNEAQ. V lost 5 bases, J lost 0 bases, and 11 bases stayed unmatched. The CDR3 is made up of 17 amino acids. A word on this clone: Its specificity is unknown.

CD4+ T cells were isolated after less than 12 days of culture. A positive SARS-CoV-2 PCR test fell between March and December 2020. Of the BNT162b2 and mRNA-1273 vaccines, participants received two doses of one or the other. This receptor was taken from a human donor who had a prior SARS-CoV-2 infection. J is TRBJ2-7 and V is TRBV7-8; TRBD1 matches 9 bases. Sequencing used CD4+ T cells from PBMCs cultured without peptide, obtained after COVID-19 vaccination. As DNA, the CDR3 is TGTGCCAGCAGCCCCGTGGTTTGGGGACAGGGCTCCTACGAGCAGTACTTC. Translation: CASSPVVWGQGSYEQYF.